This T cell receptor beta chain was identified in a study of T cell responses to AZD1222 COVID-19 vaccine. As for the study in general: Samples with a second dose at about 4 or about 12 weeks were pooled together. The study, taken as a whole, reports: Among AZD1222 vaccinees, only 5 to 7 were seropositive at baseline. Spike-specific TCR depth and breadth grew after two AZD1222 doses. Mostly white British, mostly female donors; authors suggested clonal diversity may be underestimated.

Trimming took 7 bases from V and 5 from J, leaving 12 bases between them. The CDR3 loop spans 12 amino acids. Germline values: CDR1 SQVTM, CDR2 ANQGSEA. Concerning this clone itself: As yet, its antigen is unknown.

The data were produced by immunoSEQ multiplex PCR, yet TCRdb's version contains in-frame clones alone and is incomplete. The sample lists roughly 120,000 clones, around 88% occurring once. The chain uses TRBV29-1 and TRBJ1-3; D uncertain. This specimen was peripheral blood, taken on day 0 of AZD1222 vaccination. This TCR came from an adult in good health. The CDR3 DNA sequence: TGCAGCGCCTCGGGGAGCAGAAACACCATATATTTT. It yields the protein CSASGSRNTIYF.